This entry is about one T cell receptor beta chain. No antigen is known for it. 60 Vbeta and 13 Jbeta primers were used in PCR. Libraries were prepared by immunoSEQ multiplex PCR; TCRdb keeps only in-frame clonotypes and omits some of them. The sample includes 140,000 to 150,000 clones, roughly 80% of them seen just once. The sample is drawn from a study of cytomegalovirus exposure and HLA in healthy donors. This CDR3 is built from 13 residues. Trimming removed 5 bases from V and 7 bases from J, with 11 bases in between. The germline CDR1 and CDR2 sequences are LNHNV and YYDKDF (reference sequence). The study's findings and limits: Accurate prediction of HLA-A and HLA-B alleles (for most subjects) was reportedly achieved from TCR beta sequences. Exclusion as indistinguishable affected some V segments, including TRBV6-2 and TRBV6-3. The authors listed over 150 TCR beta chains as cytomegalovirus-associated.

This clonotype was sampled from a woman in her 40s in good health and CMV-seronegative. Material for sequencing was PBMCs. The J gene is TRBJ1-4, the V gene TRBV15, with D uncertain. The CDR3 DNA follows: TGTGCCACCAGCGAGAGGTTGGGTGAAAAACTGTTTTTT. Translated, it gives CATSERLGEKLFF.